This TCR beta chain comes out of a study of untreated major depressive disorder. Clones were read by immunoSEQ multiplex PCR, and TCRdb kept only the in-frame ones, dropping some. The sample comprises tens of thousands of clones, about nine tenths of which are singletons, and approximately 0.47% rests with the top ten. Germline CDR1 MNHEY, CDR2 SVGAGI. Trimming pared 5 bases from V and 5 bases from J, leaving 6 bases between. The CDR3 is made up of 11 amino acids. The sample holds a few counts of this clone. The V and J genes are TRBV6-5 and TRBJ1-2, with no clear D. The specimen sequenced was CD4+ T cells from PBMCs. The TCR sequence derives from a woman in her forties in good health. The CDR3 loop reads CASSGGYGYTF. In DNA, the CDR3 is TGTGCCAGCAGTGGCGGGTATGGCTACACCTTC.